This T cell receptor beta chain was recovered during a study of control samples from healthy donors and cancer patients. Germline V lookup: CDR1 LGHDT, CDR2 YNNKEL (reference sequence). Trimming removed 2 bases from V and 5 bases from J; junction bases left unmatched: 5. This CDR3 is built from 15 residues. TCRdb keeps only in-frame clones here, not all; method: immunoSEQ multiplex PCR. The sample yields 130,000 or so clones, about 88% seen once. Sequenced: blood. The genes are TRBV3-1 (or the pseudogene TRBV3-2) and TRBJ1-5; 8 bases fit TRBD1. The sequence derives from a man between 50 and 59 years old in good health. The CDR3 DNA sequence: TGTGCCAGCAGCCAAACCGGGACAGGAGATCAGCCCCAGCATTTT. This encodes CASSQTGTGDQPQHF.